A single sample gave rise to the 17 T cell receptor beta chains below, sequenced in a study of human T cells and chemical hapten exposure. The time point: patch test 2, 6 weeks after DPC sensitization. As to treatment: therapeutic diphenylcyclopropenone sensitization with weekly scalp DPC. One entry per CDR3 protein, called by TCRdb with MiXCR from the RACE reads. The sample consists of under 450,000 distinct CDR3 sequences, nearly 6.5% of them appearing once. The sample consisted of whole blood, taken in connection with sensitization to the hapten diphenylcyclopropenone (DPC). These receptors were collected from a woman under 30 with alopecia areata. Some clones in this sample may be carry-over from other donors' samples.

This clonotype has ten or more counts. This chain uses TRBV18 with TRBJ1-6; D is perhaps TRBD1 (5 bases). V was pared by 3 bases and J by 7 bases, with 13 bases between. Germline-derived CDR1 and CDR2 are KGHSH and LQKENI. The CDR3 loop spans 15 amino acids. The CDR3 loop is CASSPLQALNSPLHF. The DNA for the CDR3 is TGTGCCAGCTCACCTCTACAGGCTCTGAATTCACCCCTCCACTTT.

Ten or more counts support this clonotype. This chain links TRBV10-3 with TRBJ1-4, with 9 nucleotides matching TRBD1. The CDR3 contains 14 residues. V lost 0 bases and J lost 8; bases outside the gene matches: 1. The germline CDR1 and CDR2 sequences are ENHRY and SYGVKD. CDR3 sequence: CAISESTGGEKLFF. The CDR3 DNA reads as TGTGCCATCAGTGAGTCGACAGGGGGGGAAAAACTGTTTTTT.

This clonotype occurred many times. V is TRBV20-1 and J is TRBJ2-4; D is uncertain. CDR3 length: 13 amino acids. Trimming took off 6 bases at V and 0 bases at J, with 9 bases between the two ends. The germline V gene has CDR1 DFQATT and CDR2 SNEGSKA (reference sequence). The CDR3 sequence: CSAGALAKNIQYF. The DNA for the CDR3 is TGCAGTGCCGGCGCCCTAGCCAAAAACATTCAGTACTTC.

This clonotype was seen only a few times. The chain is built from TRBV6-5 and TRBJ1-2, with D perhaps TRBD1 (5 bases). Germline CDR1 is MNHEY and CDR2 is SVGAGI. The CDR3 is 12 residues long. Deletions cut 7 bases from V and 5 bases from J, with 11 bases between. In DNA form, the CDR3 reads TGTGCCAGCAAACGCCAGGGATATGGCTACACCTTC. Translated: CASKRQGYGYTF.

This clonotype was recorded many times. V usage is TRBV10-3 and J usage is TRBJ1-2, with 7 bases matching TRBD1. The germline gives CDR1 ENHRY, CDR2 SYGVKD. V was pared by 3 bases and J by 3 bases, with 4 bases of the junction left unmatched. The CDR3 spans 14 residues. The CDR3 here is CAISEQGRDYGYTF. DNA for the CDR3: TGTGCCATCAGTGAACAGGGGCGAGACTATGGCTACACCTTC.

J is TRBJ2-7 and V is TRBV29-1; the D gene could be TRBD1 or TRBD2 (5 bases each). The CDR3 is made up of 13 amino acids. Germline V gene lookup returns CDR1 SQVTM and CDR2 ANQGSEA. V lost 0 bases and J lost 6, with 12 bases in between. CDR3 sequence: CSVEEGSGGEQYF. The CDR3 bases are TGCAGCGTTGAAGAGGGGAGTGGGGGCGAGCAGTACTTC.

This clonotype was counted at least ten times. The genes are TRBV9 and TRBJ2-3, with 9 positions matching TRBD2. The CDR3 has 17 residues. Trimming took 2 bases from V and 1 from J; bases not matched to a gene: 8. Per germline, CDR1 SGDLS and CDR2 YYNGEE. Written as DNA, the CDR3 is TGTGCCAGCAGCGTCGACCAAGCGGGGGGTGGCACAGATACGCAGTATTTT. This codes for CASSVDQAGGGTDTQYF.

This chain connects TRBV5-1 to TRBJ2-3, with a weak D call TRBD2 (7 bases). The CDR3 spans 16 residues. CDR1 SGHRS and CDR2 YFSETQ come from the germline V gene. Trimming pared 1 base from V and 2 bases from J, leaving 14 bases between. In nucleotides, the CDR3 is TGCGCCAGCAGCTTGAACCGCGGGGGCCCCACAGATACGCAGTATTTT. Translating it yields CASSLNRGGPTDTQYF. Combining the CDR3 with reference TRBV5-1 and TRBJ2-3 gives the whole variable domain KAGVTQTPRYLIKTRGQQVTLSCSPISGHRSVSWYQQTPGQGLQFLFEYFSETQRNKGNFPGRFSGRQFSNSRSEMNVSTLELGDSALYLCASSLNRGGPTDTQYFGPGTRLTVL.

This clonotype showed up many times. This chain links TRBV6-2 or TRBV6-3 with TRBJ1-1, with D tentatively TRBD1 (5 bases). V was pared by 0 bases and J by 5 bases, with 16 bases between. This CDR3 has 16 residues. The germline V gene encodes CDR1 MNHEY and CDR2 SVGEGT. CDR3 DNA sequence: TGTGCCAGCAGTTACTCGTGGGGCTTGAGTAGGACTGAAGCTTTCTTT. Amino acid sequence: CASSYSWGLSRTEAFF.

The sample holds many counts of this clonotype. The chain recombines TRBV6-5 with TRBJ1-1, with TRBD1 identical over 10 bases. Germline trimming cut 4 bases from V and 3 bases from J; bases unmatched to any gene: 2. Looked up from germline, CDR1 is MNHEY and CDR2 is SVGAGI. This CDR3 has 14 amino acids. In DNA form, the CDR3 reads TGTGCCAGCAGTTCCGGACAGGGGGACACTGAAGCTTTCTTT. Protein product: CASSSGQGDTEAFF.

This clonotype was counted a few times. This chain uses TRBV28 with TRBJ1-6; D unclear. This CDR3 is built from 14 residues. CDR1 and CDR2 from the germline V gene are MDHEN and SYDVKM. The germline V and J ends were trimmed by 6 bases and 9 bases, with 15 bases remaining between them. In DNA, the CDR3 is TGTGCCAGCAGGCCTTCTAGGACGTTTTCACCCCTCCACTTT. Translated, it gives CASRPSRTFSPLHF.

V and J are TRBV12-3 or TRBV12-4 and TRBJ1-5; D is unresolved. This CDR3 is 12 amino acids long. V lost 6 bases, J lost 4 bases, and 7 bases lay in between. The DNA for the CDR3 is TGTGCCAGCAGCTCAGAGAATCAGCCCCAGCATTTT. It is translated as CASSSENQPQHF.

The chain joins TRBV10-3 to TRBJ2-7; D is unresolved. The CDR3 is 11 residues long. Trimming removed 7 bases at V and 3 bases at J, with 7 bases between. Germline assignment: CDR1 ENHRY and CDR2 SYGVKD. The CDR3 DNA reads TGTGCCATCAAGGGTTTCTACGAGCAGTACTTC. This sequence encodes CAIKGFYEQYF.

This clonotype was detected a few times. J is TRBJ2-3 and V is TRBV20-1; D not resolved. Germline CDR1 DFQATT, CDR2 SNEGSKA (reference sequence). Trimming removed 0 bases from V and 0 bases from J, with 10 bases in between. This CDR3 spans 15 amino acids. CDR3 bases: TGCAGTGCTAGAGACGTCTCCACTAGCACAGATACGCAGTATTTT. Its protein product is CSARDVSTSTDTQYF.

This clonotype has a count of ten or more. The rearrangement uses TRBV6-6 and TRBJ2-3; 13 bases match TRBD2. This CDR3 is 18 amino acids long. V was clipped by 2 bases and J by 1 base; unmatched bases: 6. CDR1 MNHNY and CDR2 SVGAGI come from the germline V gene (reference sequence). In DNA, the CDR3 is TGTGCCAGCAGTTACCCGACTAGCGGGGGGACGGGCACAGATACGCAGTATTTT. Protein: CASSYPTSGGTGTDTQYF.

The CDR3 sequence is CASGAGARGTQYF. In DNA form, the CDR3 reads TGTGCCAGTGGTGCAGGGGCCAGGGGGACCCAGTACTTC. The J gene is TRBJ2-5, the V gene TRBV7-8, with D perhaps TRBD1 (6 bases). Trimming left V 9 bases short and J 7 bases short, with 18 bases between. Germline V gene sequence: CDR1 SGHVS, CDR2 FQNEAQ. The CDR3 totals 13 residues. The full variable domain, completed using reference TRBV7-8 and TRBJ2-5, is GAGVSQSPRYKVAKRGQDVALRCDPISGHVSLFWYQQALGQGPEFLTYFQNEAQLDKSGLPSDRFFAERPEGSVSTLKIQRTQQEDSAVYLCASGAGARGTQYFGPGTRLLVL.

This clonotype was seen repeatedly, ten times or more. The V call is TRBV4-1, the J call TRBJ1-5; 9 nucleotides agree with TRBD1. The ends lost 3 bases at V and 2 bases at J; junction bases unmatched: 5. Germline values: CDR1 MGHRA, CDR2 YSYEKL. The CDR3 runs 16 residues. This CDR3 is CASSQGGQGGNQPQHF. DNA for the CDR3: TGCGCCAGCAGCCAGGGGGGACAGGGCGGCAATCAGCCCCAGCATTTT.